These 21 T cell receptor beta chains came from one sample sequenced in a study of blood T cells in healthy people across ages (dated by TCRdb to the mid-2010s). The library was prepared using 5' RACE. Sequencing used an Illumina HiSeq 2500. The second PCR ran for roughly 7 to 11 cycles and used a J-beta primer mix along with a sample-barcoded 5' primer. TCRdb reprocessing: public reads trimmed at Q25 with fastp, clones called with MiXCR, in-frame beta chains kept. Identical CDR3 protein sequences are pooled into one entry, listed with their most common genes and DNA. In all, the sample holds 800,000 to 950,000 distinct CDR3 sequences, and around 46% of those were seen once. The ten largest clones add up to roughly 13% of the sample. Source material: blood. Receptors were obtained from a man aged 30 to 45 in good health.

Here the CDR3 DNA reads TGCGCCAGCAGCTTGGCGACTAGCGGGGGGGCCGCAGATACGCAGTATTTT. It yields the protein CASSLATSGGAADTQYF. The V gene is TRBV5-1, the J gene TRBJ2-3, with 14 bases matching TRBD2. CDR3 size: 17 residues. The germline V gene encodes CDR1 SGHRS and CDR2 YFSETQ. The V gene end was trimmed by 0 bases and the J gene end by 4 bases; junction bases not matched to a gene: 4.

This chain joins TRBV20-1 and TRBJ1-1, with a tentative D call TRBD1 (6 bases). The CDR3 length is 15 residues. Germline loops: CDR1 DFQATT, CDR2 SNEGSKA (reference sequence). Trimming took off 0 bases at V and 4 bases at J, with 15 bases between the two ends. As DNA, the CDR3 is TGCAGTGCTAGAGATCCCAGGGGCAGGGTCACTGAAGCTTTCTTT. It encodes CSARDPRGRVTEAFF.

The chain carries TRBV7-2 and TRBJ2-3; 16 nucleotides line up with TRBD2. This CDR3 is 14 amino acids long. The germline V gene has CDR1 SGHTA and CDR2 FQGNSA. J was trimmed by 14 bases and V by 5 bases; bases with no gene match: 7. The CDR3 loop is CASSPGTSGGVWYF. The CDR3 DNA follows: TGTGCCAGCAGCCCAGGGACTAGCGGGGGGGTTTGGTATTTT. Combining the CDR3 with reference TRBV7-2 and TRBJ2-3 gives the whole variable domain GAGVSQSPSNKVTEKGKDVELRCDPISGHTALYWYRQSLGQGLEFLIYFQGNSAPDKSGLPSDRFSAERTGGSVSTLTIQRTQQEDSAVYLCASSPGTSGGVWYFGPGTRLTVL.

Concerning this clonotype itself: Just one base apart from a much larger clone, this may be a read error. The chain couples TRBV27 to TRBJ1-4, with D perhaps TRBD1 (6 bases). The CDR3 contains 15 residues. Germline V CDR1 and CDR2: MNHEY, SMNVEV (reference sequence). CDR3: CASSRLQGPKEKLFF. CDR3 nucleotide sequence: TGTGCCAGCAGTCGCCTACAGGGCCCTAAGGAAAAACTGTTTTTT.

The chain uses TRBV29-1 and TRBJ1-1, with D possibly TRBD1 on 6 matching bases. The CDR3 runs to 12 residues. The V end lost 6 bases, the J end lost 11 bases, and 19 bases lay between the germline ends. Germline CDR1 and CDR2: SQVTM and ANQGSEA. The CDR3, as DNA: TGCAGCGTCGGGGGACTGCCTCAGGGGGCTTTCTTT. Translating gives CSVGGLPQGAFF.

This chain joins TRBV4-3 and TRBJ2-1, with TRBD1 as a possible D gene (6 bases). V lost 6 bases to trimming and J lost 1 base, with 16 bases between them. Germline CDR1 is LGHNA and CDR2 is YSLEER. This CDR3 has 16 amino acids. The CDR3, as DNA: TGCGCCAGCAGTCCGAGGACAGTGGGGTCCTACAATGAGCAGTTCTTC. Protein product: CASSPRTVGSYNEQFF.

This clonotype was seen a handful of times. The CDR3 nucleotides are TGTGCCAGCAGCCAATCCGACAGGTCTGGGGCCAACGTCCTGACTTTC. Residues: CASSQSDRSGANVLTF. The chain uses TRBV4-2 and TRBJ2-6, with D possibly TRBD1 on 6 matching bases. Germline assignment: CDR1 LGHNA and CDR2 YNFKEQ. Trimming removed 2 bases at V and 1 base at J, with 9 bases between. This CDR3 region has 16 residues.

J is TRBJ2-7 and V is TRBV6-5; 11 bases are shared with TRBD1. The CDR3 length is 15 residues. Germline CDR1 and CDR2: MNHEY and SVGAGI. Trimming took 2 bases from V and 6 from J; bases not matched to a gene: 6. CDR3 nucleotides: TGTGCCAGCAGTTACGGGGGGACAGGGGGAAGCGAGCAGTACTTC. It is translated as CASSYGGTGGSEQYF.

Comment on this clonotype: A read error may produce the germline difference seen at one junction end. This chain uses TRBV3-1 with TRBJ1-2; possibly TRBD1 for D (5 bases). In germline, CDR1 is LGHDT, CDR2 YNNKEL (reference sequence). The CDR3 runs 15 residues. The CDR3 protein is CAGSRGPALNYGYTF. The CDR3 bases are TGTGCCGGCAGCCGGGGCCCGGCACTTAACTATGGCTACACCTTC.

V usage is TRBV5-1 and J usage is TRBJ2-4; TRBD2 is a possible D gene (7 bases). Gene TRBJ2-7 matches the end of the DNA better, so the J call may be wrong. Germline V gene data show CDR1 as SGHRS and CDR2 as YFSETQ. The CDR3 totals 14 residues. The CDR3 reads CASTSGGGTYEQYF. The CDR3 bases are TGCGCCAGCACCAGTGGCGGGGGCACCTACGAGCAGTACTTC.

The CDR3 protein is CASSPSRTGNSLQYF. In DNA, the CDR3 is TGCGCCAGCAGCCCGAGCCGGACAGGGAACAGCCTTCAGTACTTC. This sequence joins TRBV4-1 and TRBJ2-4; the match to TRBD1 covers 8 bases. Losses at the gene ends were 4 bases for V and 11 bases for J; bases not matched to a gene: 13. The CDR3 is 15 residues long. Germline lookup yields CDR1 MGHRA and CDR2 YSYEKL.

The V call is TRBV7-2, the J call TRBJ2-5; the match to TRBD1 covers 10 bases. With 4 bases clipped from V and 5 bases from J, the junction kept 7 bases outside the gene matches. The germline gives CDR1 SGHTA, CDR2 FQGNSA. The CDR3 has 15 residues. The CDR3 coding sequence is TGTGCCAGCAGCTACCGACAGGGGGCCTGGGAGACCCAGTACTTC. It encodes CASSYRQGAWETQYF.

This clonotype was counted between two and nine times. Mismatch with germline at one junction end may stem from a read error. V gene TRBV5-1 combines with J gene TRBJ2-1; 12 nucleotides match TRBD2. The CDR3 is made up of 16 amino acids. In germline, CDR1 is SGHRS, CDR2 YFSETQ. The CDR3 reads CACSLAPTSGGNEQFF. The CDR3 bases are TGCGCCTGCAGCTTGGCCCCCACTAGCGGGGGGAACGAGCAGTTCTTC.

This clonotype was seen repeatedly, ten times or more. V gene TRBV12-3 or TRBV12-4 combines with J gene TRBJ1-1; the D is unclear. This CDR3 has 13 amino acids. V dropped 6 bases and J dropped 1 base, with 9 bases sitting between them. DNA of the CDR3: TGTGCCAGCAGAATGGAAGAGAACACTGAAGCTTTCTTT. It translates to CASRMEENTEAFF.

In this sample, this clonotype turned up a few times. This rearrangement joins TRBV4-1 to TRBJ2-7; a possible D gene is TRBD1 (6 bases). V lost 1 base and J lost 4, with 17 bases in between. Per germline, CDR1 MGHRA and CDR2 YSYEKL. The CDR3 contains 16 residues. CDR3 sequence: CASSQVSTGTGYEQYF. In DNA form, the CDR3 reads TGCGCCAGCAGCCAAGTGTCAACAGGGACGGGGTACGAGCAGTACTTC.

The chain carries TRBV3-1 and TRBJ2-3, with 11 bases identical to TRBD2. CDR1 and CDR2 (germline): LGHDT, YNNKEL (reference sequence). J lost 6 bases, V lost 0 bases, and 14 bases had no gene match. This CDR3 comprises 19 residues. The CDR3: CASSQDSPLLAGGLDTQYF. DNA of the CDR3: TGTGCCAGCAGCCAAGATTCCCCCCTGCTAGCGGGGGGTTTGGATACGCAGTATTTT.

The chain uses TRBV27 and TRBJ2-7, with no clear D. Germline V gene sequence: CDR1 MNHEY, CDR2 SMNVEV (reference sequence). V was shortened by 4 bases and J by 9 bases, with 13 bases between the two germline ends. The CDR3 sequence is 12 residues long. The CDR3 DNA sequence: TGTGCCAGCAGTTCACCCGCTAAAAGGCAGTACTTC. Protein product: CASSSPAKRQYF.

The chain is built from TRBV7-2 and TRBJ2-1; D is possibly TRBD1 (5 bases). Trimming stripped 2 bases from V and 10 bases from J, with 12 bases between. Looked up from germline, CDR1 is SGHTA and CDR2 is FQGNSA. The CDR3 runs 13 residues. CDR3 DNA sequence: TGTGCCAGCAGCTTATCCACAGGCTACGAGCAGTTCTTC. This encodes CASSLSTGYEQFF.

This clonotype turned up a few times. The chain is built from TRBV11-2 and TRBJ2-1; 7 nucleotides match TRBD2. The germline CDR1 and CDR2 sequences are SGHAT and FQNNGV. J was trimmed by 8 bases and V by 3 bases; bases with no gene match: 10. This CDR3 is built from 15 residues. CDR3 residues: CASSFWGGEEDEQFF. The CDR3 region has the DNA TGTGCCAGCAGCTTTTGGGGGGGTGAGGAGGATGAGCAGTTCTTC.

This clonotype was observed a few times. The CDR3 sequence: CSARATGGANEKLFF. In nucleotides, the CDR3 is TGCAGTGCTAGGGCGACAGGGGGTGCTAATGAAAAACTGTTTTTT. The rearrangement uses TRBV20-1 and TRBJ1-4; TRBD1 agrees at 9 bases. Germline assignment: CDR1 DFQATT and CDR2 SNEGSKA (reference sequence). The J segment lost 3 bases and the V segment lost 3 bases, leaving 5 bases of the junction unmatched. The CDR3 contains 15 residues.

The gene calls are TRBV11-2 and TRBJ2-7, with D perhaps TRBD1 or TRBD2 (5 bases each). The CDR3 extends over 15 amino acids. CDR1 SGHAT and CDR2 FQNNGV come from the germline V gene. Trimming pared 1 base from V and 0 bases from J, leaving 10 bases between. The DNA of the CDR3 is TGTGCCAGCAGCTTAGGGGGGTTTGTCTCCTACGAGCAGTACTTC. Its protein is CASSLGGFVSYEQYF.